This is a list of T cell receptor beta chains from one sample in a study of monozygotic twins with cystic fibrosis. The repertoire was sequenced with immunoSEQ multiplex PCR; TCRdb's copy has only in-frame clones and lacks some. Of roughly 32,000 clones listed, approximately 97% are singletons. The sample consisted of blood. These receptors originate from a girl aged 2-15 years with cystic fibrosis. Each CDR3 is given with its conserved first and last residue. The order of the fields is D gene, J gene, CDR3 length, clone size, V gene, CDR3 DNA, CDR3 protein. The D gene is left open where the match is weak. Clone size is not always given. Where it is, it says once, few, many or a class for expanded clones.

>TRBD1|TRBJ2-7|13|.|TRBV11-3
TGTGCCAGCAGCTCGACAGGGGGAGGAGAGCAGTACTTC
CASSSTGGGEQYF
>.|TRBJ2-3|13|.|TRBV19
TGTGCCAGTAGTATAGTGGCCCCTGGTACGCAGTATTTT
CASSIVAPGTQYF
>.|TRBJ2-7|11|.|TRBV7-2
TGTGCCAGCAGCCTGTCCTACGAGCAGTACTTC
CASSLSYEQYF
>TRBD2|TRBJ2-7|16|.|TRBV6-1
TGTGCCAGCAGTGAAGGACTAGCGGGAGACGGCCACGAGCAGTACTTC
CASSEGLAGDGHEQYF
>.|TRBJ1-6|16|.|TRBV30
TGTGCCTGGAGTGACCACGGGGCGGGAGGAAATTCACCCCTCCACTTT
CAWSDHGAGGNSPLHF
>.|TRBJ1-4|15|.|TRBV4-1
TGCGCCAGCAGCAAAAGCGGTTCAGGAGGTGAAAAACTGTTTTTT
CASSKSGSGGEKLFF
>.|TRBJ1-1|12|.|TRBV6-1
TGTGCCAGCAAATCCCGCATTATTGAAGCTTTCTTT
CASKSRIIEAFF
>TRBD2|TRBJ2-1|14|once|TRBV28
TGTGCCAGCCAAAGCGGGAGCTCCTACAATGAGCAGTTCTTC
CASQSGSSYNEQFF
>.|TRBJ2-3|15|.|TRBV29-1
TGCAGCGCGATCCCGGGACATACTAGCACAGATACGCAGTATTTT
CSAIPGHTSTDTQYF
>.|TRBJ1-4|20|.|TRBV21-1
TGTGCCAGCAGACCTGAAGAGGGCGACAGGTCCGACCGTTTTAATGAAAAACTGTTTTTT
CASRPEEGDRSDRFNEKLFF
>.|TRBJ2-1|14|.|TRBV19
TGTGCCAGTAGTAACGGGGGCTCCTACAATGAGCAGTTCTTC
CASSNGGSYNEQFF
>TRBD1|TRBJ1-5|14|.|TRBV7-8
TGTGCCAGCAGCCGGGACAGTTTGAATCAGCCCCAGCATTTT
CASSRDSLNQPQHF
>TRBD2|TRBJ2-2|15|.|TRBV27
TGTGCCAGCAGTCGGCGGGAGTCGAACACCGGGGAGCTGTTTTTT
CASSRRESNTGELFF
>.|TRBJ2-3|14|.|TRBV5-4
TGTGCCAGCAGCTTTACAGCGGGCACAGATACGCAGTATTTT
CASSFTAGTDTQYF
>TRBD1|TRBJ2-7|18|.|TRBV4-1
TGCGCCAGCAGCCAGACCACCCAGGGGGCTGCGGGCTCCTACGAGCAGTACTTC
CASSQTTQGAAGSYEQYF
>TRBD1|TRBJ1-1|14|.|TRBV18
TGTGCCAGCTCACAACAGGGGGCGAACACTGAAGCTTTCTTT
CASSQQGANTEAFF
>.|TRBJ2-1|14|.|TRBV9
TGTGCCAGCAGCCCCTCCGGACGGTACAATGAGCAGTTCTTC
CASSPSGRYNEQFF
>.|TRBJ1-1|15|.|TRBV19
TGTGCCAGTAGTATAGCCCACAGGGCGGACACTGAAGCTTTCTTT
CASSIAHRADTEAFF
>.|TRBJ1-2|11|.|TRBV9
TGTGCCAGCAGCGTAGTTTCCCGCTACACCTTC
CASSVVSRYTF
>.|TRBJ1-4|14|.|TRBV5-1
TGCGCCAGCAGCTTTGAGGGGAATAGTGAAAAACTGTTTTTT
CASSFEGNSEKLFF
>.|TRBJ2-1|12|.|TRBV30
TGTGCCTGGAGTAGGCGGACCAATGAGCAGTTCTTC
CAWSRRTNEQFF
>TRBD2|TRBJ2-1|16|.|TRBV2
TGTGCCAGCAGCGATCTTAGCGGGAGAGGGGTCGATGAGCAGTTCTTC
CASSDLSGRGVDEQFF
>.|TRBJ1-1|12|.|TRBV5-4
TGTGCCAGCAGCCTGGTAGGGGAGGAAGCTTTCTTT
CASSLVGEEAFF
>.|TRBJ1-2|16|.|TRBV30
TGTGCCTGGAGTGTTAACTTGGGCAGGGGTAACTATGGCTACACCTTC
CAWSVNLGRGNYGYTF
>.|TRBJ1-5|13|.|TRBV11-2
TGTGCCAGCAGCCACGGCGGGAGTCAGCCCCAGCATTTT
CASSHGGSQPQHF
>.|TRBJ2-3|15|.|TRBV28
TGTGCCAGCAGTTTTGGTCGGCGGGAAACGGATACGCAGTATTTT
CASSFGRRETDTQYF
>.|TRBJ2-7|15|.|TRBV29-1
TGCAGCGTTGAAGATATGGACGGGGTCTCCTACGAGCAGTACTTC
CSVEDMDGVSYEQYF
>TRBD2|TRBJ2-1|17|.|TRBV28
TGTGCCAGCAGCCAGGGACTAGCGGGAGGGCTGGGGAATGAGCAGTTCTTC
CASSQGLAGGLGNEQFF
>.|TRBJ1-2|18|.|TRBV7-9
TGTGCCAGCAGCTTAGCGAAGAAGTCCGAGACGGTTGTAAACGGCTACACCTTC
CASSLAKKSETVVNGYTF
>.|TRBJ1-2|14|.|TRBV27
TGTGCCAGCAGTTTTAGTTGGGGGGATAATGGCTACACCTTC
CASSFSWGDNGYTF
>.|TRBJ1-2|13|.|TRBV11-2
TGTGCCAGCAGGTACCGAATCGGGGAAGGCTACACCTTC
CASRYRIGEGYTF
>TRBD2|TRBJ2-7|14|.|TRBV6-5
TGTGCCAGCAAGAGTAGCGGGTCCTCCTACGAGCAGTACTTC
CASKSSGSSYEQYF
>.|TRBJ2-7|13|.|TRBV28
TGTGCCAGCAGTTGGACTACTTACTACGAGCAGTACTTC
CASSWTTYYEQYF
>.|TRBJ2-3|13|.|TRBV5-6
TGTGCCAGCAGCCGGAGCGGCACAGATACGCAGTATTTT
CASSRSGTDTQYF
>.|TRBJ2-7|14|.|TRBV19
TGTGCCGGGCCGACATTCTCGAGTTCCTACGAGCAGTACTTC
CAGPTFSSSYEQYF
>TRBD2|TRBJ2-1|15|.|TRBV27
TGTGCCAGCAGTCTATCCGCGGGGGGCCCCAATGAGCAGTTCTTC
CASSLSAGGPNEQFF
>TRBD1|TRBJ1-2|13|.|TRBV5-1
TGCGCCAGCAGCTCCTTAAGGACAGGGGGCTACACCTTC
CASSSLRTGGYTF
>.|TRBJ2-6|15|.|TRBV5-1
TGCGCCAGCAGGGCGACGGTTTCTGGGGCCAACGTCCTGACTTTC
CASRATVSGANVLTF
>.|TRBJ2-1|13|.|TRBV6-1
TGTGCCAGCAGTGAAGTATCGTACAATGAGCAGTTCTTC
CASSEVSYNEQFF
>TRBD2|TRBJ2-5|15|.|TRBV28
TGTGCCAGCAGTTTACGGCTAGCGGGAGCAGAGACCCAGTACTTC
CASSLRLAGAETQYF
>TRBD2|TRBJ2-2|16|.|TRBV18
TGTGCCAGCTCACCGACTAGCGGGTTCGGGGCCGGGGAGCTGTTTTTT
CASSPTSGFGAGELFF
>.|TRBJ1-4|13|.|TRBV2
TGTGCCAGCAGCGAGAAGGGGCGGGGGAAACTGTTTTTT
CASSEKGRGKLFF
>TRBD2|TRBJ2-5|14|once|TRBV19
TGTGCCAGTAGTAGTAGCGCGGGAGGCGGGTCCCAGTACTTC
CASSSSAGGGSQYF
>TRBD2|TRBJ2-7|15|once|TRBV29-1
TGCAGCGTTGAACTAGCGGGAGATGAGTTCTACGAGCAGTACTTC
CSVELAGDEFYEQYF
>TRBD2|TRBJ2-1|13|once|TRBV27
TGTGCCAGCAGGAAGCGGGAGATGGCTGAGCAGTTCTTC
CASRKREMAEQFF